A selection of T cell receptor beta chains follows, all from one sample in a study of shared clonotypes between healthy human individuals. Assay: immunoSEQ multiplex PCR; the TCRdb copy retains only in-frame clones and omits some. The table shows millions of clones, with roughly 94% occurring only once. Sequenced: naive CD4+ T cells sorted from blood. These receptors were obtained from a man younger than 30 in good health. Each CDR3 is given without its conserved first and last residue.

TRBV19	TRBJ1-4	ASSINDRDATNEKLF
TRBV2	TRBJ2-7	ASSVLGAYEQY
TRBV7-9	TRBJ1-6	ASSLGGGGNSPLH
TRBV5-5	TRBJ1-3	ASSLDTGFGNTIY
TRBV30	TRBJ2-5	AWSVGEETQY
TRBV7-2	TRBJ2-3	ASSAQVPSTQY
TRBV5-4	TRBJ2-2	ASSVGLANTGELF
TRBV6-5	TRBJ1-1	ASSAGTAMNTEAF
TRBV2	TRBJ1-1	ASRKEGRMNTEAF
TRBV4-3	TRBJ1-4	ASSQLLQGGEKLF
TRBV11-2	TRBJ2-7	ASSLEGLSYEQY
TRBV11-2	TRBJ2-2	ASSQPGQNTGELF
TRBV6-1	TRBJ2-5	ASSERGSGRQTQY
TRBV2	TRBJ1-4	ASSEEALKLF
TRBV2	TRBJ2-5	ASSGGRKETQY
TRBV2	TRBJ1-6	ASETDNSPLH
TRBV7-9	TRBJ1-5	ASSFSNNQPQH
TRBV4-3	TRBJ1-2	ASSPEKDYGYT
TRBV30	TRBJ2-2	AWSELAAGELF
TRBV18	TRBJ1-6	ASSSGQGVNSPLH
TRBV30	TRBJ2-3	AWSMGGGSTDTQY
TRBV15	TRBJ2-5	ATSSAAGGTQY
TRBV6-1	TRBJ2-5	ASSEFIPGQGTQY
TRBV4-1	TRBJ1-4	ASSRPGTGIEPNEKLF
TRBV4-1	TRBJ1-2	ASSQVGTGGFGYT
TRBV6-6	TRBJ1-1	ASSLGMNTEAF
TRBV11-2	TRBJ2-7	ASSSPTGIFYEQY
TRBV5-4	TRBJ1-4	ASSSGTGSLGNEKLF
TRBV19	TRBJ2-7	ASNVGLGSYEQY
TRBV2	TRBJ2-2	ASSVRQGSTGELF
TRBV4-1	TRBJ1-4	ASSQIDRKTEKLF
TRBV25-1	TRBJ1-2	ASSDGTHYGYT
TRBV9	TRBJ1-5	ASSGGRVDQPQH
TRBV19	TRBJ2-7	ASSIIQASYEQY
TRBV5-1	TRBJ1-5	ASSLAGDNQPQH
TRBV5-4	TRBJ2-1	ASSLREVEQF
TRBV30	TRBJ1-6	AWSAVGLKSPLH
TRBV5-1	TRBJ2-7	ASTKDRGGYEQY
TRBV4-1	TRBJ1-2	ASSETGLNYGYT
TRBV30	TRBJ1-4	AWRVGITNEKLF
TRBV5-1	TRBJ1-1	ASSLAGSNTEAF
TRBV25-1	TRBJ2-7	ASSEPSGRGTYEQY